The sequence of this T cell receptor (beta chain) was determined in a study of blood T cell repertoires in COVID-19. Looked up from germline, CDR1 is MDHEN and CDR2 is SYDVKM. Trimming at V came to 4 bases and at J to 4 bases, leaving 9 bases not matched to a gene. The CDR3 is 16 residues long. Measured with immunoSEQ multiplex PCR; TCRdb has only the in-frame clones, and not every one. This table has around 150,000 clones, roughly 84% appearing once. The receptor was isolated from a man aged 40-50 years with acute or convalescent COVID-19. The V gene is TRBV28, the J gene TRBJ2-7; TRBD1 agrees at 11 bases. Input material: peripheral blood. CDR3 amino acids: CASSSPVGTGGYEQYF. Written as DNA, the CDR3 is TGTGCCAGCAGTTCCCCCGTGGGGACAGGGGGTTACGAGCAGTACTTC.